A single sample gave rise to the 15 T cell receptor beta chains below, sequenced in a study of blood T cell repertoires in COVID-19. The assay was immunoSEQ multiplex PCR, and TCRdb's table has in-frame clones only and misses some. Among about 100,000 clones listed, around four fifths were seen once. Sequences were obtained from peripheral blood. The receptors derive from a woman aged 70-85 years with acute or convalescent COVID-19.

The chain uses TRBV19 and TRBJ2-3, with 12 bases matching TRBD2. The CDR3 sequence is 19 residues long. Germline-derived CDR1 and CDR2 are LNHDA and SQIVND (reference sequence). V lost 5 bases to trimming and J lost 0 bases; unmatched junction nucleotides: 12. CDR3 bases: TGTGCCAGTAGTGTGGGTCTAGCGGGGGGGTCTCCTAGCACAGATACGCAGTATTTT. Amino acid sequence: CASSVGLAGGSPSTDTQYF.

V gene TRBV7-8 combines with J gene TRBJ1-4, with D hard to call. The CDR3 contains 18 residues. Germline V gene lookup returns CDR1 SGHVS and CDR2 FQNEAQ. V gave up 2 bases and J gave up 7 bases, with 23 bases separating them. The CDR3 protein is CASSLYVASGLVPEKLFF. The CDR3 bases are TGTGCCAGCAGCTTATACGTCGCGTCGGGTCTCGTTCCTGAAAAACTGTTTTTT.

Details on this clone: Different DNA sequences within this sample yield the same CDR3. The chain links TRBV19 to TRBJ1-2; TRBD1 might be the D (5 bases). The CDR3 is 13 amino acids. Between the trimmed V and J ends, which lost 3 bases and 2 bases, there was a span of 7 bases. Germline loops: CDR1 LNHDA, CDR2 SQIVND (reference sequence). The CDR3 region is CASSIDRNYGYTF. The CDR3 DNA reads TGTGCCAGTAGTATCGACAGAAACTATGGCTACACCTTC. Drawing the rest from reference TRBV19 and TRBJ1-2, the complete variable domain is DGGITQSPKYLFRKEGQNVTLSCEQNLNHDAMYWYRQDPGQGLRLIYYSQIVNDFQKGDIAEGYSVSREKKESFPLTVTSAQKNPTAFYLCASSIDRNYGYTFGSGTRLTVV.

CDR3 sequence: CAITATGDGTEAFF. The CDR3 DNA follows: TGTGCCATCACCGCGACAGGGGACGGAACTGAAGCTTTCTTT. The chain links TRBV10-3 to TRBJ1-1; 8 nucleotides match TRBD1. V lost 7 bases and J lost 5; bases outside the gene matches: 9. The CDR3 length is 14 residues. Germline CDR1 and CDR2: ENHRY and SYGVKD.

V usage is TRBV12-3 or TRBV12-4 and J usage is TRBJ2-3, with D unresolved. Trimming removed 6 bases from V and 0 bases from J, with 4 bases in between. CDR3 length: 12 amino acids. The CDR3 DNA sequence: TGTGCCAGCAGGTCTAGCACAGATACGCAGTATTTT. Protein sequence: CASRSSTDTQYF.

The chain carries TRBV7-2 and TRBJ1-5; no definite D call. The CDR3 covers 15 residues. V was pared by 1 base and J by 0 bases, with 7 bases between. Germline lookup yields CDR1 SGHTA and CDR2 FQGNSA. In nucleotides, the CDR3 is TGTGCCAGCAGCTTAGACAGTGTTAGCAATCAGCCCCAGCATTTT. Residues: CASSLDSVSNQPQHF. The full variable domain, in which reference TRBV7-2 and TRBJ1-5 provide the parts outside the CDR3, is GAGVSQSPSNKVTEKGKDVELRCDPISGHTALYWYRQSLGQGLEFLIYFQGNSAPDKSGLPSDRFSAERTGGSVSTLTIQRTQQEDSAVYLCASSLDSVSNQPQHFGDGTRLSIL.

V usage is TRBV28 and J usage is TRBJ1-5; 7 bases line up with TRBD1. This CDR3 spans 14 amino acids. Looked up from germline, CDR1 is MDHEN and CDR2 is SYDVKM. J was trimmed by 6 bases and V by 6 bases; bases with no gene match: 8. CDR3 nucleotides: TGTGCCAGCAGGTCGACAGGGTCGGGTCAGCCCCAGCATTTT. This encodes CASRSTGSGQPQHF.

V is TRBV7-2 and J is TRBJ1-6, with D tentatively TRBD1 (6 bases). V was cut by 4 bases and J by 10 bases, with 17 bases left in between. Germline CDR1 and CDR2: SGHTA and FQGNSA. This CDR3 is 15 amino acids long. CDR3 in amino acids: CASSSQRGGWSPLHF. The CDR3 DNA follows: TGTGCCAGCAGCTCGCAGAGGGGGGGTTGGTCACCCCTCCACTTT.

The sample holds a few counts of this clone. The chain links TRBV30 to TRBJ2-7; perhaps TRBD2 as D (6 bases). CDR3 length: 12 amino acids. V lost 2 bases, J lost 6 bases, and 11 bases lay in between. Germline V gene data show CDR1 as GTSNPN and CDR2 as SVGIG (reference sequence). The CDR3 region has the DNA TGTGCCTGGAGTATAGCGGCACCCGAGCAGTACTTC. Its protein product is CAWSIAAPEQYF.

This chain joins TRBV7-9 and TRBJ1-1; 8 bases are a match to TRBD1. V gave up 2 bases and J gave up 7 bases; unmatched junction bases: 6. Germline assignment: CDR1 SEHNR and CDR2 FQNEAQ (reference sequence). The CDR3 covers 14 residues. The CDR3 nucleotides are TGTGCCAGCAGCTTAAGGGGACAGGCTCTTGAAGCTTTCTTT. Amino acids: CASSLRGQALEAFF.

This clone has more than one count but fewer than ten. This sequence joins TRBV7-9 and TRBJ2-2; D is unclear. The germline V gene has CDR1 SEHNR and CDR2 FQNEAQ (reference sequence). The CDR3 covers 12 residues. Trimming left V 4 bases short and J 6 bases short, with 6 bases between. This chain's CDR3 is CASSSLAGELFF. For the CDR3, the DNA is TGTGCCAGCAGCTCCCTTGCCGGGGAGCTGTTTTTT.

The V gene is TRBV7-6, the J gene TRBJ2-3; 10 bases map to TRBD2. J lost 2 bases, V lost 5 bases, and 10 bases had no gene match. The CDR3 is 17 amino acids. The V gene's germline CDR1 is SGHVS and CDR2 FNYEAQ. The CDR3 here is CASSQRSGGEVTDTQYF. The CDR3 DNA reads TGTGCCAGCAGCCAAAGAAGCGGGGGGGAGGTCACAGATACGCAGTATTTT.

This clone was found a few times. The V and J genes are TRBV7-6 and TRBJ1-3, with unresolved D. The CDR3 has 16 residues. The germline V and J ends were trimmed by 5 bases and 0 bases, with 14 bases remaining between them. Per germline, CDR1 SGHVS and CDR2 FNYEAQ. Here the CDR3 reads CASSPSPGSSGNTIYF. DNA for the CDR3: TGTGCCAGCAGCCCGAGCCCCGGGTCCTCTGGAAACACCATATATTTT.

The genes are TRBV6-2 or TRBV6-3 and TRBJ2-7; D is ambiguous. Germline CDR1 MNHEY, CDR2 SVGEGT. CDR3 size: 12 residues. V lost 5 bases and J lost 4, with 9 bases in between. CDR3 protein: CASSPSGYEQYV. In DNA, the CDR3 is TGTGCCAGCAGTCCGTCGGGTTACGAGCAGTACGTC.

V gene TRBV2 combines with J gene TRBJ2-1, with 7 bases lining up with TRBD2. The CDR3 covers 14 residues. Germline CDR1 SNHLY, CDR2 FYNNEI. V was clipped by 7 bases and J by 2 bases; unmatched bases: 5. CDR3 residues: CASTGGLTYNEQFF. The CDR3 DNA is TGTGCCAGCACCGGGGGGTTAACCTACAATGAGCAGTTCTTC.